This T cell receptor (beta chain) was sequenced for a study of blood T cell repertoires in COVID-19. In the study's own analysis: Amplification of reference gene primers provided the estimated nucleated cell counts. The protocol was immunoSEQ multiplex PCR, while the TCRdb copy is restricted to in-frame clones and leaves out a portion. V, J and clone size reflect that table, while D and trimming were determined from the DNA. Of 200,000 to 300,000 clones detected, around 89% appear once; the ten largest clones hold roughly 4%. Trimming shortened V by 0 bases and J by 10 bases, and 13 bases separated the two germline ends. Per the germline V gene, CDR1 is PRHDT and CDR2 is FYEKMQ (reference sequence). The CDR3 loop spans 14 amino acids.

This chain connects TRBV13 to TRBJ2-1, with D unresolved. The specimen was peripheral blood. This receptor was identified in a man in his 60s who had recovered from COVID-19. In DNA form, the CDR3 reads TGTGCCAGCAGCTTAGGGACACCCTCGCGAGAGCAGTTCTTC. It encodes CASSLGTPSREQFF.